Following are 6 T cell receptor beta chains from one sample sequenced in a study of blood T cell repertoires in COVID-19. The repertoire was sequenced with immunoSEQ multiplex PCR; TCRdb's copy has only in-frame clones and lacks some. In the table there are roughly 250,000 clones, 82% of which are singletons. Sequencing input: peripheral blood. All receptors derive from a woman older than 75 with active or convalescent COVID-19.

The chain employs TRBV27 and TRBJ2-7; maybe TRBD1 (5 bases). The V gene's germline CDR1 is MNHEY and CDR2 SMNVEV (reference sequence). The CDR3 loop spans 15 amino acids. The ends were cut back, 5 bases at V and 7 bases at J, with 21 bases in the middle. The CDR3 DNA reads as TGTGCCAGCAGTCGCGACAGCGAAATAATACTGGAGCAGTACTTC. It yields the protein CASSRDSEIILEQYF.

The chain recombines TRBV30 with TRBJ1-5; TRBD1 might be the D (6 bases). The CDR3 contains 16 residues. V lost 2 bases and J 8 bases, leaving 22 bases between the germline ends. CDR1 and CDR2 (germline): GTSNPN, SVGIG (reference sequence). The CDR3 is CAWSSPSLRGTKPQHF. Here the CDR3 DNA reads TGTGCCTGGAGTTCCCCTAGCCTCAGGGGCACGAAGCCCCAGCATTTT.

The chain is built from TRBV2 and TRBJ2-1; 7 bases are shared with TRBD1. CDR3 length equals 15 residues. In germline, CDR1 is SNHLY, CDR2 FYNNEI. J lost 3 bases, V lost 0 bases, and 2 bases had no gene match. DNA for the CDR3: TGTGCCAGCAGTGAAGCCGGACAGGTCTACAATGAGCAGTTCTTC. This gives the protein CASSEAGQVYNEQFF.

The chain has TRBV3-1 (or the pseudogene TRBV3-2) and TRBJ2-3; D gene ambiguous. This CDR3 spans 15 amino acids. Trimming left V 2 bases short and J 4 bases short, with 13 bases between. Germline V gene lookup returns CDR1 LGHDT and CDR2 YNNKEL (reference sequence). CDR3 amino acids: CASSQRSSSADTQYF. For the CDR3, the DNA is TGTGCCAGCAGCCAACGTTCAAGCTCCGCAGATACGCAGTATTTT.

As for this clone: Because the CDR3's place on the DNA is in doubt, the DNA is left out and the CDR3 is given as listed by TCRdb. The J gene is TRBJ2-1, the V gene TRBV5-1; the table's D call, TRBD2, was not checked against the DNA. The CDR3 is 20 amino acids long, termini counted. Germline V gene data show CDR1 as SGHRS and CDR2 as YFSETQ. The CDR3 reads CASSVPGTSGRSPSYNEQFF.

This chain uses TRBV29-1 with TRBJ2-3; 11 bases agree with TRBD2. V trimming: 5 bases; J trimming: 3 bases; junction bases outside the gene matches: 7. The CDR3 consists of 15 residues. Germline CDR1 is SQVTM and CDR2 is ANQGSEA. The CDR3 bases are TGCAGCGTTCTAATCACTAGCGGGAGTACAGATACGCAGTATTTT. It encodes CSVLITSGSTDTQYF.